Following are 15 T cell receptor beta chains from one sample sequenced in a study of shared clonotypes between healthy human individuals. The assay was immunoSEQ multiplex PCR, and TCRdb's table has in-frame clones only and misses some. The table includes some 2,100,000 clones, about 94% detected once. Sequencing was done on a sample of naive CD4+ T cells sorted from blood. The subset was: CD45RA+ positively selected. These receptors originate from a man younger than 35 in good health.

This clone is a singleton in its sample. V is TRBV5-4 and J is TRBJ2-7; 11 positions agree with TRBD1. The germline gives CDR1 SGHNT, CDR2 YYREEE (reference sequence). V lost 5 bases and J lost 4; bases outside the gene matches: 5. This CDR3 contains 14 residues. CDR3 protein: CASRPDRGRYEQYF. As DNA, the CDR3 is TGTGCCAGCAGACCGGACAGGGGGCGATACGAGCAGTACTTC.

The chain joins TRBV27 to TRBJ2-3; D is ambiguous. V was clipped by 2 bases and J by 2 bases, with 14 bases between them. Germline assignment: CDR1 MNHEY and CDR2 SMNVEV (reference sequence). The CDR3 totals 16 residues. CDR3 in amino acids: CASSLQASSYTDTQYF. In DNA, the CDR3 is TGTGCCAGCAGTTTACAGGCCTCTTCCTACACAGATACGCAGTATTTT.

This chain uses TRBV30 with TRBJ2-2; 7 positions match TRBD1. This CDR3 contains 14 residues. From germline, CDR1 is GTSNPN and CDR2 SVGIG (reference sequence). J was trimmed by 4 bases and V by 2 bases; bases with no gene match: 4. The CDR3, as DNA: TGTGCCTGGAGTATAAAGGGGGCCACCGGGGAGCTGTTTTTT. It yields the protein CAWSIKGATGELFF.

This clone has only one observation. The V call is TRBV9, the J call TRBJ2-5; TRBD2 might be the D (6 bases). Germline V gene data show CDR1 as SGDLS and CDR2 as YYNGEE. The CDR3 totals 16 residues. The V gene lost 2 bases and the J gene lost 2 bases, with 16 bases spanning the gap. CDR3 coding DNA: TGTGCCAGCAGCGTCTCGGGTAGCGGAGGACAAGAGACCCAGTACTTC. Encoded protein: CASSVSGSGGQETQYF.

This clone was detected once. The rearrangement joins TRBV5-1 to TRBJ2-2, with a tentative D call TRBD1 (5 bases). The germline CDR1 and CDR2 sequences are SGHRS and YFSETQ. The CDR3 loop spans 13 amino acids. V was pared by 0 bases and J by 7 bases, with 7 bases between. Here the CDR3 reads CASSLGTIGELFF. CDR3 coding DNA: TGCGCCAGCAGCTTGGGGACAATCGGGGAGCTGTTTTTT.

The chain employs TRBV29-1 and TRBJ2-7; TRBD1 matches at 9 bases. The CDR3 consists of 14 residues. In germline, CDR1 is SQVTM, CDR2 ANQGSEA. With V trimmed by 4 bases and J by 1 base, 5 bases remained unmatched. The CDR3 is CSVVEDRGSYEQYF. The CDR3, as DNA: TGCAGCGTTGTGGAGGACAGGGGATCCTACGAGCAGTACTTC.

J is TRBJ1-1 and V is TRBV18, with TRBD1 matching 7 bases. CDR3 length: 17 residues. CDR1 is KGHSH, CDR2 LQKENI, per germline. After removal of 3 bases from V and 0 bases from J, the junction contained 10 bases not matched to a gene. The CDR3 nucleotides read TGTGCCAGCTCACCTTATGAGGGGGCTTTCATGAACACTGAAGCTTTCTTT. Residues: CASSPYEGAFMNTEAFF.

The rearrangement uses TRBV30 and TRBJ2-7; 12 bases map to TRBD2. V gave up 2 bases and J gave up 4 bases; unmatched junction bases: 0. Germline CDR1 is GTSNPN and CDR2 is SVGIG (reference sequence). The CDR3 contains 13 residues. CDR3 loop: CAWSTSGRYEQYF. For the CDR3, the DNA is TGTGCCTGGAGTACTAGCGGGAGGTACGAGCAGTACTTC.

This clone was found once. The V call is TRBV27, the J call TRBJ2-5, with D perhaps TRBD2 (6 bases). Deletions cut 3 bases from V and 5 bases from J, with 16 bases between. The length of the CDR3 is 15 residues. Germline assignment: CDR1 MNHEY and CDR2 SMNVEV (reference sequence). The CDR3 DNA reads TGTGCCAGCAGTTTTACGGGAGCCTTCGCGGAGACCCAGTACTTC. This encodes CASSFTGAFAETQYF.

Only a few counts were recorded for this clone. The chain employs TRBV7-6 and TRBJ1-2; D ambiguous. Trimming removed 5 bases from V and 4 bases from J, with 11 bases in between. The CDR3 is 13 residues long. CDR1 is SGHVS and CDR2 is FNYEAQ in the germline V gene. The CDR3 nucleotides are TGTGCCAGCAGCCCCCAGGACGGCTATGGCTACACCTTC. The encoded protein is CASSPQDGYGYTF.

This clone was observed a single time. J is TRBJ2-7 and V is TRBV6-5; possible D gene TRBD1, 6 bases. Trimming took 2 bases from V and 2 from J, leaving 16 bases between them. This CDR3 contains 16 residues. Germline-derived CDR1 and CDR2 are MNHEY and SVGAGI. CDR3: CASSYRGLQGAYEQYF. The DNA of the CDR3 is TGTGCCAGCAGTTACAGAGGTTTACAGGGAGCCTACGAGCAGTACTTC.

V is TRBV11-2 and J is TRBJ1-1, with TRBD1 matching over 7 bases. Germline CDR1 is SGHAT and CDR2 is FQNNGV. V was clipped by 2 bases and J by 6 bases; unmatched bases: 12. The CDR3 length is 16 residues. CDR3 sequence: CASSLRGTAGSPEAFF. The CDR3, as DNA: TGTGCCAGCAGCTTAAGGGGGACAGCGGGGTCACCTGAAGCTTTCTTT.

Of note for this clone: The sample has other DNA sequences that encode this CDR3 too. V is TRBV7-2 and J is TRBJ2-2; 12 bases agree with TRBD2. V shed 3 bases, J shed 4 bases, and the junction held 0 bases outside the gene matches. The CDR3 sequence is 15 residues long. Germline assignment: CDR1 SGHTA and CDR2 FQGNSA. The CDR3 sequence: CASSLTSGSTGELFF. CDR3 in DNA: TGTGCCAGCAGCTTGACTAGCGGGAGCACCGGGGAGCTGTTTTTT. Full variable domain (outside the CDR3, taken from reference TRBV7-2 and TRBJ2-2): GAGVSQSPSNKVTEKGKDVELRCDPISGHTALYWYRQSLGQGLEFLIYFQGNSAPDKSGLPSDRFSAERTGGSVSTLTIQRTQQEDSAVYLCASSLTSGSTGELFFGEGSRLTVL.

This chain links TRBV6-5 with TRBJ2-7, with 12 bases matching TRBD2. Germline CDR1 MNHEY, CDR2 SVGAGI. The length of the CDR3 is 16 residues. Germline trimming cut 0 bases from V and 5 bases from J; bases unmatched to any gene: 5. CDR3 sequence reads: CASSYSSSGGEDEQYF. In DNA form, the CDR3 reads TGTGCCAGCAGTTACTCATCTAGCGGGGGGGAGGACGAGCAGTACTTC.

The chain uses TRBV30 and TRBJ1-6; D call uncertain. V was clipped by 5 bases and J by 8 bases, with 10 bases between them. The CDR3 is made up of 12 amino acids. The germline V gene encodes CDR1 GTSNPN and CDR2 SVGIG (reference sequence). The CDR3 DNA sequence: TGTGCCTGGGCCGTCCCCGATTCACCCCTCCACTTT. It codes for CAWAVPDSPLHF. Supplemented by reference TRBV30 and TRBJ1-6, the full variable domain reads SQTIHQWPATLVQPVGSPLSLECTVEGTSNPNLYWYRQAAGRGLQLLFYSVGIGQISSEVPQNLSASRPQDRQFILSSKKLLLSDSGFYLCAWAVPDSPLHFGNGTRLTVT.